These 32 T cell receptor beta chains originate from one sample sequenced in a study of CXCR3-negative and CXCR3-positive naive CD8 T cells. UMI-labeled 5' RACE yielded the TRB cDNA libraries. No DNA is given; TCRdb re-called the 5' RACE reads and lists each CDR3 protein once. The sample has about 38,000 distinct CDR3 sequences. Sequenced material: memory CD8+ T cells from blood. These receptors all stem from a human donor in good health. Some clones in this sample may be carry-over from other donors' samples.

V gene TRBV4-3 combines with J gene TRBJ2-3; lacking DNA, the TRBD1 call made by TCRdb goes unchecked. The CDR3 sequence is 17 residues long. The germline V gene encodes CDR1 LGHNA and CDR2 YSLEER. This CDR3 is CASSQDRGRGSTDTQYF.

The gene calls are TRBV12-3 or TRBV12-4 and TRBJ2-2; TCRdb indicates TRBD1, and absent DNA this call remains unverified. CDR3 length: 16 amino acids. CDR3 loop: CASSRPTGGDTGELFF.

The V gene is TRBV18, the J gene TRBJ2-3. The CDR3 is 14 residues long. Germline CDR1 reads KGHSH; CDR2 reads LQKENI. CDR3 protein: CASSPSTITDTQYF.

The CDR3 reads CASTSGAGLDGPNGYTF. The chain carries TRBV12-3 or TRBV12-4 and TRBJ1-2; TCRdb's D call, TRBD1, is unchecked because there is no DNA. The CDR3 runs to 17 residues.

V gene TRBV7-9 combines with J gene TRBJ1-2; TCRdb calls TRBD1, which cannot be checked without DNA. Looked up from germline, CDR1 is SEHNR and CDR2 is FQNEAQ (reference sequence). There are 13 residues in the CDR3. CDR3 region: CASSSGQIYGYTF.

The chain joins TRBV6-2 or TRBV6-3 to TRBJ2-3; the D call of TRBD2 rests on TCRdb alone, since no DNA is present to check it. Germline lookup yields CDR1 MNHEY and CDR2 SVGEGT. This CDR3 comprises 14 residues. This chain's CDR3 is CASTGLAGGDTQYF.

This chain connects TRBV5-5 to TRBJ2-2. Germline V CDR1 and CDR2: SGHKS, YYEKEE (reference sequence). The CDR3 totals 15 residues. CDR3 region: CASSLAFSEAGELFF.

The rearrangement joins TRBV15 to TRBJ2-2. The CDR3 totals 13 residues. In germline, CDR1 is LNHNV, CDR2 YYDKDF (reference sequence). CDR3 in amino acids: CATSSDRAGELFF.

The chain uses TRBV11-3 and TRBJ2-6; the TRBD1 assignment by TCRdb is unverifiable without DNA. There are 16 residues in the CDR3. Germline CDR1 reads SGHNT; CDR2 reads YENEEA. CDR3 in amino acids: CASSPRTGSGANVLTF.

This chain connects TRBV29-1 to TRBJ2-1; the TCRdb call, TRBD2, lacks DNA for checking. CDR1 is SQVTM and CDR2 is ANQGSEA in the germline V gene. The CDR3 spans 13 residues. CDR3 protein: CSARALGSNEQFF.

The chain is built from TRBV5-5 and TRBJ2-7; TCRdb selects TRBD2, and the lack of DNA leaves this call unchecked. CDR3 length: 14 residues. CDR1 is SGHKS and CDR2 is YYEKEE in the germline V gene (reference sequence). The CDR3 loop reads CASSSRSSTYEQYF.

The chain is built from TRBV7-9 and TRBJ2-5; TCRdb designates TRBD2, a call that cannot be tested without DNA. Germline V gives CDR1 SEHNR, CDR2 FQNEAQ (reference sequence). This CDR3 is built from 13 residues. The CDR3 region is CASRPDAGETQYF. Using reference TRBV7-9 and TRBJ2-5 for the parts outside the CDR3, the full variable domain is DTGVSQNPRHKITKRGQNVTFRCDPISEHNRLYWYRQTLGQGPEFLTYFQNEAQLEKSRLLSDRFSAERPKGSFSTLEIQRTEQGDSAMYLCASRPDAGETQYFGPGTRLLVL.

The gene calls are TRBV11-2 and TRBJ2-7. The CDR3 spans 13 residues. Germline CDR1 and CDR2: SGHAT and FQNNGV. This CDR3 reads CASSLAQVYEQYF.

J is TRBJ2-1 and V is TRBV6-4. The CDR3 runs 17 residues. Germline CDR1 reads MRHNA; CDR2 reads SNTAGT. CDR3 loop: CASSDVQTASSYNEQFF.

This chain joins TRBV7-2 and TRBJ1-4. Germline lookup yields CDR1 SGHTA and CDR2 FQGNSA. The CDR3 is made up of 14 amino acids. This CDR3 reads CASSEEATNEKLFF.

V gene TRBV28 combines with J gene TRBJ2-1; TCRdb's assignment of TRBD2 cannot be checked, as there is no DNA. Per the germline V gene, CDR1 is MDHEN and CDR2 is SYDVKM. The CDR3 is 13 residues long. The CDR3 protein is CASSTGRGNEQFF.

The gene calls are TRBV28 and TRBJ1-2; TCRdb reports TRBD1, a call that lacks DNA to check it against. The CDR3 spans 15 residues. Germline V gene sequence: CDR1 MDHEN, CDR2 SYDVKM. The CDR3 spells CASSFPRQGHYGYTF.

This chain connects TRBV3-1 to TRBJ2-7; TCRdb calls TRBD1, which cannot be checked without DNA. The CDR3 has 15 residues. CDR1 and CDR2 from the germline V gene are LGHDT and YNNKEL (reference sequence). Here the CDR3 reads CASSQELAGAYEQYF.

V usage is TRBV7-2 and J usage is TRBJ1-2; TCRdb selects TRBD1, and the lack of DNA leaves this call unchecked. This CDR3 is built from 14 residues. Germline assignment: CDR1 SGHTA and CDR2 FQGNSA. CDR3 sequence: CASSHGQGNYGYTF. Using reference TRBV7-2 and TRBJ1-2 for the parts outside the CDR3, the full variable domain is GAGVSQSPSNKVTEKGKDVELRCDPISGHTALYWYRQSLGQGLEFLIYFQGNSAPDKSGLPSDRFSAERTGGSVSTLTIQRTQQEDSAVYLCASSHGQGNYGYTFGSGTRLTVV.

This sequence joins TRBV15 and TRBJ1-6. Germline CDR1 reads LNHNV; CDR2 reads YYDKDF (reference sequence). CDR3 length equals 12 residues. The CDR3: CATSLENSPLHF.

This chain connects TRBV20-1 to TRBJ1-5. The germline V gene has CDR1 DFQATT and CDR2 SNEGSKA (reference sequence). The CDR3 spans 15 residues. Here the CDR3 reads CSARRRGTPNQPQHF.

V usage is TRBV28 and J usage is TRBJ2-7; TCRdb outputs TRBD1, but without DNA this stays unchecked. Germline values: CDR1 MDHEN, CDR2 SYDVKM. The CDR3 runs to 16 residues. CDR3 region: CASSVGTELGTYEQYF.

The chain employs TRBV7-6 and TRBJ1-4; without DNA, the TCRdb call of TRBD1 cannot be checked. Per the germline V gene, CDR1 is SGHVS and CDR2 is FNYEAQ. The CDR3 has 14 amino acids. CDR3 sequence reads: CASSLDRLNEKLFF. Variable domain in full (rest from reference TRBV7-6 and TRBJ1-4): GAGVSQSPRYKVTKRGQDVALRCDPISGHVSLYWYRQALGQGPEFLTYFNYEAQQDKSGLPNDRFSAERPEGSISTLTIQRTEQRDSAMYRCASSLDRLNEKLFFGSGTQLSVL.

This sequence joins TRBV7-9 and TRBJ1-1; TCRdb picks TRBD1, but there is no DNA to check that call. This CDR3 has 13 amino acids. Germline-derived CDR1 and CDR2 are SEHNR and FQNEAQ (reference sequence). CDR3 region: CASRNRGAAEAFF.

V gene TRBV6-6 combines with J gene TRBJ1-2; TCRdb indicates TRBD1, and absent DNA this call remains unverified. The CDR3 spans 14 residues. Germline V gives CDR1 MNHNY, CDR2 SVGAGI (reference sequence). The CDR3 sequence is CAISGGTGNYGYTF.

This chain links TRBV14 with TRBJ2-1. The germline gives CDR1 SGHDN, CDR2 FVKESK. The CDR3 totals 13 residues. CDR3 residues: CASSQNLWLEQFF.

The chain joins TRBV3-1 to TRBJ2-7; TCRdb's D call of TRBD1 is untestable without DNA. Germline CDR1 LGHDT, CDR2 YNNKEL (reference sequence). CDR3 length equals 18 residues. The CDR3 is CASSQDDPGQGNTYEQYF.

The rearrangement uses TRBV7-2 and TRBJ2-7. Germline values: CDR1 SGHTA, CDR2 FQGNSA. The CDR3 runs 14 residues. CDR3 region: CASSLVYNTYEQYF.

The CDR3: CASSQQQVSNYGYTF. The chain combines TRBV4-1 with TRBJ1-2; TCRdb selects TRBD1, and the lack of DNA leaves this call unchecked. The CDR3 totals 15 residues. CDR1 is MGHRA, CDR2 YSYEKL, per germline.

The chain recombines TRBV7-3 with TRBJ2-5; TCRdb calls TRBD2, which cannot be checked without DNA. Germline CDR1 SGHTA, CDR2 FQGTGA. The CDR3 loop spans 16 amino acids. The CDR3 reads CASSPGLAGDSKTQYF.

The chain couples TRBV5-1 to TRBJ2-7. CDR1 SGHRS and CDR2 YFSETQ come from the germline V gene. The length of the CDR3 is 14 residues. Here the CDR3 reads CASSLVGLLDEQYF. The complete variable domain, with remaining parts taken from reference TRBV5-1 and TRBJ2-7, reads KAGVTQTPRYLIKTRGQQVTLSCSPISGHRSVSWYQQTPGQGLQFLFEYFSETQRNKGNFPGRFSGRQFSNSRSEMNVSTLELGDSALYLCASSLVGLLDEQYFGPGTRLTVT.

CDR3 in amino acids: CASSGLAGSTDTQYF. The gene calls are TRBV6-4 and TRBJ2-3; with no DNA, the TCRdb D assignment of TRBD2 cannot be verified. The CDR3 has 15 amino acids. Germline V gene lookup returns CDR1 MRHNA and CDR2 SNTAGT.